The clone carrying this T cell receptor (beta chain) has only a few counts. The antigen is undetermined. Germline values: CDR1 KGHDR, CDR2 SFDVKD. The V gene end was trimmed by 2 bases and the J gene end by 3 bases; junction bases not matched to a gene: 6. This CDR3 spans 15 amino acids. Stated treatment: roughly 11-day PBMC culture with coronavirus spike peptide pools or control peptides (ViraFEST assay). Fresh medium (containing IL-2) replaced half the medium on days 3 and 7. The sample comes from a study of vaccination and CD4 T cells after COVID-19. Study summary: The study enrolled six male and four female convalescents, two of whom were Hispanic. At a median about 78 days (range 14 to 241) after dose two, post-vaccine samples were obtained. Some control cultures received a CEFX pool, which served as the positive control. Others received an HIV-1 Nef pool or no peptide.

Cultured CD4+ T-cell DNA underwent Oncomine TCR Beta short-read sequencing. TCRdb analysed the PCR reads with MiXCR anew, one entry per CDR3 protein. The sample holds roughly 3,200 distinct CDR3 sequences, about 80% seen once. Material for sequencing was CD4+ T cells from blood, cultured in vitro. V gene TRBV24-1 combines with J gene TRBJ2-7, with 7 positions matching TRBD1. This TCR was recovered from a human donor who had recovered from COVID-19. CDR3 in amino acids: CATSDSYRGNYEQYF. The CDR3 region has the DNA TGTGCCACCAGTGATTCATACAGGGGTAACTACGAGCAGTACTTC.